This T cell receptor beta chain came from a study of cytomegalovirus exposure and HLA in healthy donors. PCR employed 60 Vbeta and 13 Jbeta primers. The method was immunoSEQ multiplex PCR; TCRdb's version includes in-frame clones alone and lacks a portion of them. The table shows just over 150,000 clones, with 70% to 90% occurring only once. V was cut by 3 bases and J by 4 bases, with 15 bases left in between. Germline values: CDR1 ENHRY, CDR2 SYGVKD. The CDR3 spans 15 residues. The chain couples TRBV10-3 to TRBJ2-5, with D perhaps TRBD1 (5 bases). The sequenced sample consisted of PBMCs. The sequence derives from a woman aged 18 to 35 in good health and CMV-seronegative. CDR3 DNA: TGTGCCATCAGTGATGGGCAGGGAACAAGAGAGACCCAGTACTTC. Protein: CAISDGQGTRETQYF.